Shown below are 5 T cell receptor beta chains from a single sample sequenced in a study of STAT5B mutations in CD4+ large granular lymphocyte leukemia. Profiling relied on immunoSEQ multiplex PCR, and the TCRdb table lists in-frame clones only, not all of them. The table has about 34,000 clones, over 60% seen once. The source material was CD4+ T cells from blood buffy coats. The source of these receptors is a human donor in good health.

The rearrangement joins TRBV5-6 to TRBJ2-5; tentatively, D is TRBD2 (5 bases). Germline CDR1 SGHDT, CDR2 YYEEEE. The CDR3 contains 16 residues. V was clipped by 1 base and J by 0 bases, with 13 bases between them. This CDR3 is CASSLLASSYQETQYF. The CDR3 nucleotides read TGTGCCAGCAGCTTGCTAGCTAGCTCGTACCAAGAGACCCAGTACTTC.

CDR3 residues: CASSQIRGIGQFF. The CDR3 DNA sequence: TGTGCCAGCAGCCAGATCAGGGGAATCGGGCAGTTCTTC. The V gene is TRBV14, the J gene TRBJ2-1; a weak D match, TRBD1 (6 bases). Trimming took off 3 bases at V and 12 bases at J, with 15 bases between the two ends. Germline V lookup: CDR1 SGHDN, CDR2 FVKESK. The length of the CDR3 is 13 residues.

The CDR3 coding sequence is TGTGCCAGCAGTATCGGACAGGGGCGGAGCGAGCAGTACTTC. Protein: CASSIGQGRSEQYF. The V call is TRBV27, the J call TRBJ2-7; 9 bases are a match to TRBD1. The CDR3 spans 14 residues. Trimming removed 5 bases from V and 6 bases from J; junction bases left unmatched: 8. Germline V lookup: CDR1 MNHEY, CDR2 SMNVEV (reference sequence).

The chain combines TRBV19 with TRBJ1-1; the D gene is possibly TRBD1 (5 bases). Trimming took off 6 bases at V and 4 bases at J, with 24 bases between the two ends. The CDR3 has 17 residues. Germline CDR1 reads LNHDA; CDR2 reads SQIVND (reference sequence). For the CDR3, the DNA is TGTGCCAGTAGGGCGGACACCGATCAGGGCCCAAGCACTGAAGCTTTCTTT. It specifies CASRADTDQGPSTEAFF.

CDR3 sequence: CASTPPSMHTDTQYF. The DNA of the CDR3 is TGTGCCAGTACCCCCCCAAGCATGCACACAGATACGCAGTATTTT. The rearrangement uses TRBV19 and TRBJ2-3; D gene uncertain. Germline values: CDR1 LNHDA, CDR2 SQIVND (reference sequence). This CDR3 has 15 residues. V lost 7 bases to trimming and J lost 2 bases, with 16 bases between them.